The 3 T cell receptor beta chains presented below share a single source sample, sequenced in a study of neurological immune-mediated disorders. TCRdb analysed the 5' RACE reads with MiXCR anew, one entry per CDR3 protein. The sample consists of about 84,000 distinct CDR3 sequences, over 9% of them appearing once. The source material was PBMCs. The receptors stem from a man aged 40-55 years in good health.

This clonotype was counted many times. This chain connects TRBV11-2 to TRBJ2-7, with D unclear. Per germline, CDR1 SGHAT and CDR2 FQNNGV. Trimming removed 4 bases from V and 4 bases from J, with 11 bases in between. The CDR3 contains 13 residues. In nucleotides, the CDR3 is TGTGCCAGCAGCTCCGACAACCTATACGAGCAGTACTTC. This translates into CASSSDNLYEQYF. The full variable domain, in which reference TRBV11-2 and TRBJ2-7 provide the parts outside the CDR3, is EAGVAQSPRYKIIEKRQSVAFWCNPISGHATLYWYQQILGQGPKLLIQFQNNGVVDDSQLPKDRFSAERLKGVDSTLKIQPAKLEDSAVYLCASSSDNLYEQYFGPGTRLTVT.

This clonotype came up many times. The V gene is TRBV29-1, the J gene TRBJ2-3, with 9 bases matching TRBD2. The germline V gene has CDR1 SQVTM and CDR2 ANQGSEA. There are 14 residues in the CDR3. The ends lost 1 base at V and 4 bases at J; junction bases unmatched: 3. CDR3 sequence: CSVEGGRAADTQYF. The DNA of the CDR3 is TGCAGCGTTGAAGGCGGGAGGGCGGCAGATACGCAGTATTTT.

In its sample, this clonotype was seen many times. The chain employs TRBV20-1 and TRBJ1-2, with D perhaps matching TRBD1 (6 bases). There are 11 residues in the CDR3. The germline V and J ends were trimmed by 7 bases and 6 bases, with 12 bases remaining between them. In germline, CDR1 is DFQATT, CDR2 SNEGSKA (reference sequence). CDR3 nucleotides: TGCAGTGTAACAGGGTCGAATGGCTACACCTTC. Its protein product is CSVTGSNGYTF.